This entry lists 5 T cell receptor beta chains sequenced from one sample in a study of post-analysis software for immune sequencing data. General study results and limits: Patients used five TRBV segments, including TRBV5-6, TRBV5-1 and TRBV20-1, more often than controls.

These TCRs' antigens remain unknown. Tagging with unique molecular identifiers was a feature of the TCR beta cDNA libraries. TCRdb analysed the PCR reads with MiXCR anew, one entry per CDR3 protein. There are approximately 730,000 distinct CDR3 sequences in the sample; around 27% occur only once, and around 0.6% lies in the top ten. Sequenced material: blood. These receptors were obtained from a girl between 5 and 17 years old with multiple sclerosis.

The chain uses TRBV7-2 and TRBJ2-1; TRBD1 matches at 7 bases. The CDR3 sequence is 16 residues long. Germline loops: CDR1 SGHTA, CDR2 FQGNSA. V trimming: 4 bases; J trimming: 0 bases; junction bases outside the gene matches: 6. The DNA of the CDR3 is TGTGCCAGCAGCTCGGGACAGACCCTCTCCTACAATGAGCAGTTCTTC. It specifies CASSSGQTLSYNEQFF.

V usage is TRBV12-3 or TRBV12-4 and J usage is TRBJ2-1; weak D call: TRBD1 (5 bases). With 7 bases removed from V and 2 bases from J, the gap between germline ends came to 15 bases. The CDR3 is made up of 15 amino acids. CDR3 protein: CASTPSGRTYNEQFF. In nucleotides, the CDR3 is TGTGCCAGCACCCCCTCAGGGCGGACCTACAATGAGCAGTTCTTC.

This clonotype has only a few counts. Sequence at one end of the junction differs from germline and may be a read error. The chain combines TRBV7-9 with TRBJ1-2; no clear D. The CDR3 covers 8 residues. The V gene's germline CDR1 is SEHNR and CDR2 FQNEAQ (reference sequence). The CDR3 DNA reads TGCGTGGTGGGGGGCTACACCTTC. Encoded protein: CVVGGYTF.

The rearrangement uses TRBV6-5 and TRBJ1-5; D possibly corresponds to TRBD1 (5 bases). Trimming removed 10 bases from V and 7 bases from J, with 17 bases in between. The CDR3 is made up of 13 amino acids. Germline V CDR1 and CDR2: MNHEY, SVGAGI. The CDR3, as DNA: TGTGCCACCGCAATGCGGGGGAGACAGCCCCAGCATTTT. Amino acids: CATAMRGRQPQHF.

This sequence joins TRBV6-5 and TRBJ2-3; unclear D gene. Germline-derived CDR1 and CDR2 are MNHEY and SVGAGI. Trimming took off 2 bases at V and 2 bases at J, with 14 bases between the two ends. The length of the CDR3 is 16 residues. The CDR3 here is CASSYNPWSSTDTQYF. CDR3 bases: TGTGCCAGCAGTTACAATCCGTGGTCGTCCACAGATACGCAGTATTTT.